This T cell receptor (beta chain) was sequenced for a study of post-analysis software for immune sequencing data. Background on the study: The disease courses covered relapsing-remitting, secondary progressive and progressive-relapsing multiple sclerosis.

CDR1 and CDR2 (germline): MNHNY, SVGAGI (reference sequence). The CDR3 is 12 residues long. The ends were cut back, 2 bases at V and 3 bases at J, with 5 bases in the middle. Tagging with unique molecular identifiers was a feature of the TCR beta cDNA libraries. Some 500,000 cDNA molecules were recovered from an input of 1 to 10 million T cells. TCRdb re-derived calls from the PCR reads in MiXCR, one entry per CDR3 protein. Here the sample spans hundreds of thousands of distinct CDR3 sequences, 53% being singletons. Broader study findings: The study found significantly lower normalized Chao1 diversity in multiple sclerosis patients than in controls. A few TRBV segments occurring more often in patients than controls included TRBV5-6, TRBV5-1 and TRBV20-1.

This clonotype has more than one count but fewer than ten. Its antigen is still unknown. Sequenced: blood. V and J are TRBV6-6 and TRBJ2-7; unclear D gene. The TCR was taken from a girl aged 5 to 17 with multiple sclerosis. The DNA of the CDR3 is TGTGCCAGCAGTTACAGCGTCTACGAGCAGTACTTC. This gives the protein CASSYSVYEQYF.